The 24 T cell receptor beta chains presented below share a single source sample, sequenced in a study of T cells in Graves' hyperthyroidism and ophthalmopathy. What was amplified from RNA transcripts were TCR beta CDR3 regions. HTBI primers were used for first-round RT-PCR of the TCR CDR3. Each CDR3 protein gets one entry after TCRdb re-called the multiplex PCR reads with MiXCR. The data hold some 560,000 distinct CDR3 sequences, with about 15% observed a single time. The sample consisted of blood. The receptors shown here come from a woman between 40 and 55 years old with Graves' hyperthyroidism.

This clonotype was detected a few times. V usage is TRBV19 and J usage is TRBJ1-2; the D is unclear. With 3 bases removed from V and 1 base from J, the gap between germline ends came to 6 bases. The CDR3 sequence is 13 residues long. Germline V gene sequence: CDR1 LNHDA, CDR2 SQIVND (reference sequence). DNA for the CDR3: TGTGCCAGTAGTATCGTGGTTAACTATGGCTACACCTTC. The encoded protein is CASSIVVNYGYTF.

The chain joins TRBV18 to TRBJ2-7; 8 bases are shared with TRBD2. The CDR3 contains 15 residues. The ends lost 2 bases at V and 6 bases at J; junction bases unmatched: 9. Germline CDR1 and CDR2: KGHSH and LQKENI. The CDR3 nucleotides read TGTGCCAGCTCACCAACCGGGACTAGTAGTGTCGAGCAGTACTTC. Protein: CASSPTGTSSVEQYF.

This clonotype appeared many times. The chain is built from TRBV6-1 and TRBJ2-1; 8 nucleotides agree with TRBD1. V dropped 7 bases and J dropped 6; count of bases not matched to a gene: 14. The germline gives CDR1 MNHNS, CDR2 SASEGT. The CDR3 is 16 amino acids. This CDR3 is CASNPWTGNSANEQFF. The CDR3 region has the DNA TGTGCCAGCAATCCTTGGACAGGGAATAGCGCCAATGAGCAGTTCTTC.

This chain links TRBV6-1 with TRBJ1-3; D gene uncertain. There are 15 residues in the CDR3. Germline V lookup: CDR1 MNHNS, CDR2 SASEGT. V was shortened by 9 bases and J by 0 bases, with 15 bases between the two germline ends. The CDR3 loop reads CASNNLASSGNTIYF. The CDR3 DNA reads TGTGCCAGTAATAACCTGGCCTCCTCTGGAAACACCATATATTTT.

This sequence joins TRBV5-6 and TRBJ2-7; possible D gene TRBD2, 6 bases. Germline CDR1 SGHDT, CDR2 YYEEEE. The CDR3 is made up of 15 amino acids. V lost 4 bases and J 2 bases, leaving 16 bases between the germline ends. DNA of the CDR3: TGTGCCAGCAGCATGGGACTGGGGGGAACCTACGAGCAGTACTTC. It yields the protein CASSMGLGGTYEQYF.

This clonotype appeared many times. The rearrangement uses TRBV5-1 and TRBJ2-5, with 7 bases aligning to TRBD1. Trimming cost V 3 bases and J 3 bases; bases outside gene matches: 5. Germline CDR1 reads SGHRS; CDR2 reads YFSETQ. This CDR3 is built from 14 residues. The DNA of the CDR3 is TGCGCCAGCAGCTCCGACAGGGCCGAAGAGACCCAGTACTTC. Translation: CASSSDRAEETQYF.

There are many counts of this clonotype. V and J are TRBV30 and TRBJ2-2; 13 positions match TRBD2. Per germline, CDR1 GTSNPN and CDR2 SVGIG (reference sequence). The V gene end was trimmed by 3 bases and the J gene end by 7 bases; junction bases not matched to a gene: 5. This CDR3 has 15 amino acids. In nucleotides, the CDR3 is TGTGCCTGGAGGAGGGGACTAGCGGGAAGCGGGGAGCTGTTTTTT. Its protein product is CAWRRGLAGSGELFF.

This clonotype has ten or more counts. The chain is built from TRBV28 and TRBJ2-5, with 13 bases that match TRBD2. The junction had 8 bases not matched to a gene; V was cut back by 5 bases and J by 5 bases. CDR3 size: 16 residues. The germline V gene encodes CDR1 MDHEN and CDR2 SYDVKM. CDR3 protein: CASSPGLAGARETQYF. CDR3 DNA: TGTGCCAGCAGTCCCGGACTAGCGGGAGCGCGGGAGACCCAGTACTTC.

This clonotype has ten or more counts. The CDR3 sequence is CASSHPLGYEQYF. In DNA, the CDR3 is TGTGCCAGCAGTCACCCACTAGGGTACGAGCAGTACTTC. The chain joins TRBV7-9 to TRBJ2-7; maybe TRBD2 (5 bases). Germline V gene lookup returns CDR1 SEHNR and CDR2 FQNEAQ (reference sequence). There are 13 residues in the CDR3. V lost 6 bases and J 4 bases, leaving 13 bases between the germline ends.

This clonotype has only a few counts. This may arise from a read error, as a much more abundant clone is one base away. The chain uses TRBV28 and TRBJ2-1; 9 bases agree with TRBD2. The CDR3 runs 15 residues. Germline V gives CDR1 MDHEN, CDR2 SYDVKM. The CDR3 DNA is TGTGCCAGCACCCTAGCGGGGATCCTCTACAATGAGCGGTTCTTC. This gives the protein CASTLAGILYNERFF.

This clonotype showed up just once. The chain recombines TRBV7-9 with TRBJ1-1; perhaps TRBD1 as D (5 bases). This CDR3 has 12 amino acids. CDR1 and CDR2 (germline): SEHNR, FQNEAQ (reference sequence). V dropped 3 bases and J dropped 11 bases, with 13 bases sitting between them. The CDR3 loop reads CASSFEGLVAFF. CDR3 in DNA: TGTGCCAGCAGCTTCGAGGGGTTGGTGGCTTTCTTT. Combining the CDR3 with reference TRBV7-9 and TRBJ1-1 gives the whole variable domain DTGVSQNPRHKITKRGQNVTFRCDPISEHNRLYWYRQTLGQGPEFLTYFQNEAQLEKSRLLSDRFSAERPKGSFSTLEIQRTEQGDSAMYLCASSFEGLVAFFGQGTRLTVV.

This clonotype has only a few counts. A much more abundant neighbour one base away suggests this may be a read error. The chain recombines TRBV7-2 with TRBJ2-7; D is unclear. With 2 bases removed from V and 2 bases from J, the gap between germline ends came to 7 bases. Germline-derived CDR1 and CDR2 are SGHTA and FQGNSA. This CDR3 is built from 13 residues. The CDR3 spells CTSSLSAAYEQYF. The CDR3 DNA follows: TGTACCAGCAGCTTATCGGCGGCCTACGAGCAGTACTTC.

This clonotype appeared many times. This chain joins TRBV7-2 and TRBJ2-7; the D is unclear. The V gene lost 3 bases and the J gene lost 3 bases, with 15 bases spanning the gap. The CDR3 covers 15 residues. Germline loops: CDR1 SGHTA, CDR2 FQGNSA. CDR3 bases: TGTGCCAGCAGCTTGGGTGCTGATAGCTTCTACGAGCAGTACTTC. It is translated as CASSLGADSFYEQYF.

The table lists this clonotype with many counts. The V gene is TRBV2, the J gene TRBJ1-6; D may be TRBD1 (6 bases). Germline CDR1 SNHLY, CDR2 FYNNEI. The CDR3 extends over 14 amino acids. Trimming left V 7 bases short and J 8 bases short, with 15 bases between. CDR3 sequence reads: CASNGGAEDSPLHF. CDR3 sequence (DNA): TGTGCCAGCAACGGGGGGGCAGAGGATTCACCCCTCCACTTT. The full variable domain, in which reference TRBV2 and TRBJ1-6 provide the parts outside the CDR3, is EPEVTQTPSHQVTQMGQEVILRCVPISNHLYFYWYRQILGQKVEFLVSFYNNEISEKSEIFDDQFSVERPDGSNFTLKIRSTKLEDSAMYFCASNGGAEDSPLHFGNGTRLTVT.

With respect to this clonotype: A much larger clone lies a single base off, so this may be a read error. Without the conserved terminal phenylalanine or tryptophan, this CDR3 likely stems from a read error. The genes are TRBV20-1 and TRBJ1-6, with 8 bases that match TRBD1. V shed 5 bases and J 10 bases; nucleotides not matched to a gene: 10. The CDR3 is made up of 14 amino acids. From germline, CDR1 is DFQATT and CDR2 SNEGSKA (reference sequence). The CDR3 nucleotides read TGCAGTGCTTTCCAGGGGGCACGAGGATCACCCCTCCACCTT. This translates into CSAFQGARGSPLHL.

At least ten counts were recorded for this clonotype. The CDR3 coding sequence is TGTGCCAGCAGTGAGACTTATCCCAACAGGCGACAAAGGGCAGATACGCAGTATTTT. This codes for CASSETYPNRRQRADTQYF. The chain is built from TRBV2 and TRBJ2-3; a possible D gene is TRBD1 (5 bases). The CDR3 covers 19 residues. The V gene lost 3 bases and the J gene lost 4 bases, with 26 bases spanning the gap. The germline V gene has CDR1 SNHLY and CDR2 FYNNEI.

This clonotype was detected many times. This chain uses TRBV27 with TRBJ2-5; D is possibly TRBD1 (6 bases). CDR1 is MNHEY and CDR2 is SMNVEV in the germline V gene (reference sequence). The CDR3 loop spans 14 amino acids. V was cut by 5 bases and J by 4 bases, with 14 bases left in between. The DNA for the CDR3 is TGTGCCAGCAGTCCATGGGGCAGGGGAGAGACCCAGTACTTC. Translation: CASSPWGRGETQYF.

This clonotype has more than one count but fewer than ten. This chain uses TRBV9 with TRBJ2-3; TRBD2 agrees at 11 bases. Germline CDR1 SGDLS, CDR2 YYNGEE. V lost 2 bases to trimming and J lost 5 bases; unmatched junction nucleotides: 4. The CDR3 spans 15 residues. The CDR3 nucleotides read TGTGCCAGCAGCGTTAGCGGGAGGGGGAAAGATACGCAGTATTTT. It translates to CASSVSGRGKDTQYF.

This clonotype has ten or more counts. This sequence joins TRBV20-1 and TRBJ1-1; the match to TRBD1 covers 9 bases. Looked up from germline, CDR1 is DFQATT and CDR2 is SNEGSKA (reference sequence). This CDR3 contains 14 residues. V lost 3 bases and J lost 5; bases outside the gene matches: 7. In DNA, the CDR3 is TGCAGTGCTAGGGCGGGGACAGGGCGGACTGAAGCTTTCTTT. Residues: CSARAGTGRTEAFF.

This clonotype was found many times. V is TRBV28 and J is TRBJ1-5; D remains ambiguous. The V end was cut by 6 bases, the J end by 1 base, with 10 bases between. The CDR3 contains 14 residues. Germline V gene lookup returns CDR1 MDHEN and CDR2 SYDVKM. The CDR3 bases are TGTGCCAGCAGGTTGGGTAACAGCAATCAGCCCCAGCATTTT. Protein product: CASRLGNSNQPQHF.

This clonotype appeared many times. The genes are TRBV5-4 and TRBJ2-1; the match to TRBD1 covers 9 bases. With V trimmed by 2 bases and J by 7 bases, 7 bases remained unmatched. CDR1 and CDR2 (germline): SGHNT, YYREEE (reference sequence). The CDR3 consists of 15 residues. CDR3 DNA sequence: TGTGCCAGCAGCTTAGAAGGACAGGGGAGGAATGAGCAGTTCTTC. This encodes CASSLEGQGRNEQFF. The full variable domain, completed using reference TRBV5-4 and TRBJ2-1, is ETGVTQSPTHLIKTRGQQVTLRCSSQSGHNTVSWYQQALGQGPQFIFQYYREEENGRGNFPPRFSGLQFPNYSSELNVNALELDDSALYLCASSLEGQGRNEQFFGPGTRLTVL.

There are many counts of this clonotype. V and J are TRBV7-2 and TRBJ2-1, with unresolved D. V shed 0 bases and J shed 7 bases, with 13 bases lying between them. Looked up from germline, CDR1 is SGHTA and CDR2 is FQGNSA. The CDR3 consists of 15 residues. CDR3 loop: CASSLAAHSPNEQFF. CDR3 nucleotide sequence: TGTGCCAGCAGCTTAGCGGCGCACTCACCTAATGAGCAGTTCTTC.

The rearrangement links TRBV30 to TRBJ1-1, with D maybe TRBD1 (6 bases). CDR3 length: 13 residues. V lost 4 bases and J 5 bases, leaving 14 bases between the germline ends. Germline lookup yields CDR1 GTSNPN and CDR2 SVGIG (reference sequence). The CDR3 loop reads CAWTEQGWTEAFF. CDR3 DNA: TGTGCCTGGACCGAACAGGGTTGGACTGAAGCTTTCTTT.

This clonotype appeared many times. This chain uses TRBV30 with TRBJ2-1; 7 nucleotides align to TRBD2. CDR1 and CDR2 from the germline V gene are GTSNPN and SVGIG (reference sequence). The trim removed 4 bases at V and 1 base at J, leaving 7 bases unmatched. This CDR3 spans 15 amino acids. CDR3 in DNA: TGTGCCTGGAACGAGCGGGGATCATCCTACAATGAGCAGTTCTTC. Translating it yields CAWNERGSSYNEQFF.